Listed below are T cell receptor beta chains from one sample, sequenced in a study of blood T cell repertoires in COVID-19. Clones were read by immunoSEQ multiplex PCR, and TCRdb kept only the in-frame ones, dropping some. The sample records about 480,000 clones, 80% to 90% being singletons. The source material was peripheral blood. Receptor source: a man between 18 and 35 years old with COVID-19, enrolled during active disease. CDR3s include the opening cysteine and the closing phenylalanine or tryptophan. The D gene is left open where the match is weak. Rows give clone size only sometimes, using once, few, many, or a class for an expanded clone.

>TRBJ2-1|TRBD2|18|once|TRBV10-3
CATQSVQGLAGGQIEQFF
TGTGCCACTCAATCAGTTCAGGGACTAGCGGGAGGCCAGATTGAGCAGTTCTTC
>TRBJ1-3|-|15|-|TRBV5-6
CASSSQDWRGNTIYF
TGTGCCAGCAGCTCCCAGGATTGGAGGGGAAACACCATATATTTT
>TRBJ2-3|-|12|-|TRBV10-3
CAIRTEKDTQYF
TGTGCCATCAGAACAGAGAAAGATACGCAGTATTTT
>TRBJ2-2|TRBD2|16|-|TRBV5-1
CASSPRGSAGVGELFF
TGCGCCAGCAGCCCTAGGGGATCGGCGGGAGTCGGGGAGCTGTTTTTT
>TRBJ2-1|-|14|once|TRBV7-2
CASSLASGYNEQFF
TGTGCCAGCAGCTTAGCTAGCGGATACAATGAGCAGTTCTTC
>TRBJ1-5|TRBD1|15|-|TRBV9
CASSDGTVSNQPQHF
TGTGCCAGCAGCGATGGGACAGTTAGCAATCAGCCCCAGCATTTT
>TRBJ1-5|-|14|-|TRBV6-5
CASSPRGGNQPQHF
TGTGCCAGCAGTCCTCGGGGGGGTAATCAGCCCCAGCATTTT
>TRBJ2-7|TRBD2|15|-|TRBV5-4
CASSLEGLAVHEQYF
TGTGCCAGCAGCTTGGAGGGACTAGCGGTCCACGAGCAGTACTTC
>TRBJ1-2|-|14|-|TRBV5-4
CASSLARINYGYTF
TGTGCCAGCAGCTTGGCGCGGATTAACTATGGCTACACCTTC
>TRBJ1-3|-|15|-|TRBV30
CAWSVLRGIGNTIYF
TGTGCCTGGAGTGTACTTCGGGGTATTGGAAACACCATATATTTT
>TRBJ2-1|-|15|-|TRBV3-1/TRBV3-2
CASSRLPSSYNEQFF
TGTGCCAGCAGCCGACTACCGAGCTCCTACAATGAGCAGTTCTTC
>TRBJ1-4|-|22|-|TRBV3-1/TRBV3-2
CASSQRKRRAGGVAEYGEKLFF
TGTGCCAGCAGCCAAAGAAAAAGACGGGCCGGAGGGGTAGCGGAGTACGGTGAAAAACTGTTTTTT
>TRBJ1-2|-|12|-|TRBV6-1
CASSEQGIGYTF
TGTGCCAGCAGTGAACAGGGAATTGGCTACACCTTC
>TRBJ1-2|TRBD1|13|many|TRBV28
CASIEGGVGGYTF
TGTGCCAGCATCGAAGGGGGCGTGGGTGGCTACACCTTC
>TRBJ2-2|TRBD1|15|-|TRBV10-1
CASSESAQGAGELFF
TGCGCCAGCAGTGAGTCGGCACAGGGGGCCGGGGAGCTGTTTTTT
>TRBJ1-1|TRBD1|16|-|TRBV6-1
CASSVPGQGANTEAFF
TGTGCCAGCAGTGTACCAGGACAGGGGGCGAACACTGAAGCTTTCTTT
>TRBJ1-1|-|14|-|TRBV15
CATSRETGFGEAFF
TGTGCCACCAGCAGAGAGACGGGGTTTGGTGAAGCTTTCTTT
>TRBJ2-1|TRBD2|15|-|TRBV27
CASSYLAEIYNEQFF
TGTGCCAGCAGTTATCTAGCGGAAATTTACAATGAGCAGTTCTTC
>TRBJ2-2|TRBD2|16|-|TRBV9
CASTGGAGGLTGELFF
TGTGCCAGCACCGGAGGCGCGGGAGGTCTCACCGGGGAGCTGTTTTTT
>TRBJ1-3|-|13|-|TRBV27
CASSPGVGNTIYF
TGTGCCAGCAGTCCAGGGGTCGGAAACACCATATATTTT
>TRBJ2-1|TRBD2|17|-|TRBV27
CASTSGTSGILYNEQFF
TGTGCCAGCACCTCTGGGACTAGCGGGATTTTGTACAATGAGCAGTTCTTC
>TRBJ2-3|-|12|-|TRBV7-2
CASSLAFPTQYF
TGTGCCAGCAGCTTAGCTTTTCCGACGCAGTATTTT
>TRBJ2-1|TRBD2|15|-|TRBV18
CASSPLAGVRDEQFF
TGTGCCAGCTCACCGCTAGCGGGAGTTAGAGATGAGCAGTTCTTC
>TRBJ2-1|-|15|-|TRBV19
CASRGEDLLYNEQFF
TGTGCCAGTAGAGGAGAGGACTTGCTCTACAATGAGCAGTTCTTC
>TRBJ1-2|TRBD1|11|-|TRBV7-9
CASSPGGLNTF
TGTGCCAGCAGCCCAGGGGGCCTGAACACCTTC
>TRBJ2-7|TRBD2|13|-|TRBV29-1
CSATSGRAGEQYF
TGCAGCGCGACTAGCGGGAGGGCGGGGGAGCAGTACTTC
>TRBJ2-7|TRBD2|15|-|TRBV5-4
CASSGRTSVSYEQYF
TGTGCCAGCAGCGGCAGAACTAGCGTCTCCTACGAGCAGTACTTC
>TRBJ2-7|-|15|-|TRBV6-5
CASIVPGLVTYEQYF
TGTGCCAGCATTGTCCCGGGACTGGTTACCTACGAGCAGTACTTC
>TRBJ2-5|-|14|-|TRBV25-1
CASSETASGETQYF
TGTGCCAGCAGTGAGACAGCCTCCGGAGAGACCCAGTACTTC
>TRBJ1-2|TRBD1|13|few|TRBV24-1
CATSDGTGDGYTF
TGTGCCACCAGTGATGGGACAGGGGATGGCTACACCTTC
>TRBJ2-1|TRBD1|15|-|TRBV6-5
CASSPATGPYNEQFF
TGTGCCAGCAGTCCCGCGACAGGGCCTTACAATGAGCAGTTCTTC
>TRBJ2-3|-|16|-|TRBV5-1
CASTGSGPSSTDTQYF
TGCGCCAGTACGGGGTCCGGCCCTTCTAGCACAGATACGCAGTATTTT
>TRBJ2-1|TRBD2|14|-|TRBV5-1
CASSSKSGEDEQFF
TGCGCCAGCAGCTCTAAAAGCGGGGAAGATGAGCAGTTCTTC
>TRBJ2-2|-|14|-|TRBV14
CASSRGLPTGELFF
TGTGCCAGCAGTCGGGGACTGCCCACCGGGGAGCTGTTTTTT
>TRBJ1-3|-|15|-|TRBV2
CASSPNGASGNTIYF
TGTGCCAGCAGTCCAAATGGGGCCTCTGGAAACACCATATATTTT
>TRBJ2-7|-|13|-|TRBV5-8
CASRTRQGDEQYF
TGTGCCAGCAGGACTAGACAGGGTGACGAGCAGTACTTC
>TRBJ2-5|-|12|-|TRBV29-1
CSGGQRQETQYF
TGCAGCGGAGGACAGAGGCAAGAGACCCAGTACTTC
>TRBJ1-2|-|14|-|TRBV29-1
CSVEQTYLNYGYTF
TGCAGCGTGGAACAGACTTACCTTAACTATGGCTACACCTTC
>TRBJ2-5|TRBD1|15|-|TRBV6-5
CASSSTGGDQETQYF
TGTGCCAGCAGTTCGACAGGGGGGGACCAAGAGACCCAGTACTTC
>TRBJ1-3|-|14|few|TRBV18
CASSPDSSGNTIYF
TGTGCCAGCTCACCCGACAGCTCTGGAAACACCATATATTTT
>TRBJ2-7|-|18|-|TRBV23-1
CASRTRLEEGIISYEQYF
TGCGCCAGCAGGACACGGTTGGAGGAGGGCATAATTTCCTACGAGCAGTACTTC
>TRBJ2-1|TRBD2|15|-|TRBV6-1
CASSQAGATYNEQFF
TGTGCCAGCAGTCAAGCGGGGGCCACGTACAATGAGCAGTTCTTC
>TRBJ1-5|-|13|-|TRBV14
CASSRSGNQPQHF
TGTGCCAGCAGCCGTTCGGGAAATCAGCCCCAGCATTTT
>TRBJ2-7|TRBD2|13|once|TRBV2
CASSPAGVYEQYF
TGTGCCAGCAGCCCTGCGGGGGTGTACGAGCAGTACTTC
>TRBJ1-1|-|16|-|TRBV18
CASSPLAGELNTEAFF
TGTGCCAGCTCACCACTGGCAGGCGAATTGAACACTGAAGCTTTCTTT
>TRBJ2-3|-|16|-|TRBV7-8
CASSFDGGAYTDTQYF
TGTGCCAGCAGCTTCGATGGGGGGGCATACACAGATACGCAGTATTTT
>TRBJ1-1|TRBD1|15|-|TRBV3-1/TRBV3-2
CASSPTGAANTEAFF
TGTGCCAGCAGCCCTACAGGGGCTGCGAACACTGAAGCTTTCTTT
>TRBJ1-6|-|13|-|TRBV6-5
CASTRGRGRPLHF
TGTGCCAGCACTCGGGGCAGGGGAAGACCCCTCCACTTT
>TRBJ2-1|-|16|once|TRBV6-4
CASKGEVILLNNEQFF
TGTGCCAGCAAAGGGGAGGTGATCTTATTGAACAATGAGCAGTTCTTC
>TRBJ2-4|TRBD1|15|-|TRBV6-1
CASSDGWTGENIQYF
TGTGCCAGCAGTGACGGTTGGACAGGAGAAAACATTCAGTACTTC
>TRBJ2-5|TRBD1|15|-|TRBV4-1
CASSEPGTVQETQYF
TGCGCCAGCAGCGAACCCGGGACAGTTCAAGAGACCCAGTACTTC
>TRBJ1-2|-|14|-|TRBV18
CASSYKTGTYGYTF
TGTGCCAGCTCATACAAAACAGGGACCTATGGCTACACCTTC
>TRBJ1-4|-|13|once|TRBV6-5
CASSMGGGEKLFF
TGTGCCAGCAGCATGGGGGGGGGAGAAAAACTGTTTTTT
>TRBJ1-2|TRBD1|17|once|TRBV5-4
CASSLGGSGGSNYGYTF
TGTGCCAGCAGCTTGGGGGGGTCAGGGGGCTCCAACTATGGCTACACCTTC
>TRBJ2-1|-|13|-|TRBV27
CASSLTRANEQFF
TGTGCCAGCAGTTTGACGAGGGCCAATGAGCAGTTCTTC